These 21 T cell receptor beta chains share one sample of origin, sequenced in a study of neurological immune-mediated disorders. TCRdb fed the 5' RACE reads into MiXCR, producing one record per CDR3 protein. The top ten hold 30% to 40% of the sample, which has 17,000 or so distinct CDR3 sequences, approximately 26% seen once. The source material was PBMCs. The receptors here all came from a man in his forties or fifties with HTLV-1-associated myelopathy (HAM/TSP).

CDR3 sequence: CASSLVSNEKLFF. The CDR3 DNA sequence: TGTGCCAGCAGCTTAGTATCTAATGAAAAACTGTTTTTT. This chain uses TRBV7-2 with TRBJ1-4, with D unresolved. CDR3 length: 13 amino acids. The V gene lost 1 base and the J gene lost 3 bases, with 3 bases spanning the gap. CDR1 and CDR2 (germline): SGHTA, FQGNSA. Using reference TRBV7-2 and TRBJ1-4 for the parts outside the CDR3, the full variable domain is GAGVSQSPSNKVTEKGKDVELRCDPISGHTALYWYRQSLGQGLEFLIYFQGNSAPDKSGLPSDRFSAERTGGSVSTLTIQRTQQEDSAVYLCASSLVSNEKLFFGSGTQLSVL.

This clonotype is judged large. The gene calls are TRBV18 and TRBJ2-3; 7 bases align to TRBD1. Germline CDR1 reads KGHSH; CDR2 reads LQKENI. CDR3 length: 15 amino acids. The V segment lost 3 bases and the J segment 2 bases; nucleotides outside the gene matches: 5. As DNA, the CDR3 is TGTGCCAGCTCACCTGACAGGGAAAACACAGATACGCAGTATTTT. Amino acids: CASSPDRENTDTQYF.

The chain employs TRBV2 and TRBJ2-7; no definite D call. The CDR3 totals 10 residues. Per the germline V gene, CDR1 is SNHLY and CDR2 is FYNNEI. V shed 3 bases and J shed 3 bases, with 0 bases lying between them. The CDR3, as DNA: TGTGCCAGCAGTGACTACGAGCAGTACTTC. It yields the protein CASSDYEQYF.

This clonotype turned up a few times. The J gene is TRBJ2-7, the V gene TRBV20-1, with TRBD1 matching over 10 bases. Trimming removed 6 bases from V and 3 bases from J; junction bases left unmatched: 14. This CDR3 contains 16 residues. CDR1 is DFQATT and CDR2 is SNEGSKA in the germline V gene (reference sequence). CDR3 loop: CSARALGQGTDYEQYF. The CDR3 region has the DNA TGCAGTGCCCGGGCATTGGGACAGGGGACGGACTACGAGCAGTACTTC.

The V gene is TRBV15, the J gene TRBJ2-5; 11 nucleotides match TRBD2. This CDR3 has 20 residues. Unmatched junction bases numbered 17, after V lost 3 bases and J lost 2 bases. CDR1 and CDR2 (germline): LNHNV, YYDKDF (reference sequence). CDR3 region: CATSSDELTSGGLLQETQYF. DNA for the CDR3: TGTGCCACCAGCAGCGACGAGTTAACTAGCGGGGGCCTCTTACAAGAGACCCAGTACTTC.

The rearrangement uses TRBV11-3 and TRBJ1-1; tentatively, D is TRBD1 (5 bases). V lost 5 bases and J lost 5, with 15 bases in between. The CDR3 runs 14 residues. CDR1 is SGHNT, CDR2 YENEEA, per germline. This CDR3 is CASSPLWGSTEAFF. CDR3 in DNA: TGTGCCAGCAGCCCATTATGGGGGAGTACTGAAGCTTTCTTT.

This clonotype turned up a few times. The chain couples TRBV7-6 to TRBJ1-5; D uncertain. Trimming removed 3 bases from V and 5 bases from J, with 8 bases in between. This CDR3 spans 13 amino acids. The germline gives CDR1 SGHVS, CDR2 FNYEAQ. CDR3 nucleotides: TGTGCCAGCAGCTTGAATGAGCATCAGCCCCAGCATTTT. Residues: CASSLNEHQPQHF.

The chain recombines TRBV20-1 with TRBJ2-3, with 8 bases lining up with TRBD2. This CDR3 is built from 16 residues. Per the germline V gene, CDR1 is DFQATT and CDR2 is SNEGSKA (reference sequence). The trim removed 4 bases at V and 4 bases at J, leaving 13 bases unmatched. The CDR3 region has the DNA TGCAGTGCTAAACCTTTTACGGGGGGGCTGGCAGATACGCAGTATTTT. Amino acid sequence: CSAKPFTGGLADTQYF.

This clonotype was counted between two and nine times. This chain links TRBV7-2 with TRBJ2-7; 8 nucleotides align to TRBD2. There are 14 residues in the CDR3. The junction had 8 bases not matched to a gene; V was cut back by 5 bases and J by 5 bases. Germline V gene lookup returns CDR1 SGHTA and CDR2 FQGNSA. The CDR3 loop reads CASSTSGGPNEQYF. CDR3 in DNA: TGTGCCAGCAGCACCAGCGGGGGCCCAAACGAGCAGTACTTC.

V and J are TRBV7-2 and TRBJ2-7; no clear D gene. This CDR3 has 13 residues. Germline lookup yields CDR1 SGHTA and CDR2 FQGNSA. The V and J ends lost 1 base and 9 bases respectively, with 13 bases between them. The chain's CDR3 is CASSLGTASAQYF. The CDR3 DNA reads TGTGCCAGCAGCTTAGGGACGGCGTCTGCGCAGTACTTC.

V and J are TRBV12-3 or TRBV12-4 and TRBJ2-5, with D unclear. The CDR3 runs to 14 residues. V was pared by 3 bases and J by 2 bases, with 10 bases between. CDR3 sequence: CASSFNVGQETQYF. The CDR3 nucleotides are TGTGCCAGCAGTTTCAATGTCGGTCAAGAGACCCAGTACTTC.

In its sample, this clonotype ranks as medium-sized. V usage is TRBV6-4 and J usage is TRBJ2-3; 10 bases line up with TRBD1. After removal of 2 bases from V and 4 bases from J, the junction contained 0 bases not matched to a gene. The germline V gene encodes CDR1 MRHNA and CDR2 SNTAGT. The CDR3 covers 14 residues. In nucleotides, the CDR3 is TGTGCCAGCAGTGACGGACAGGGGGCAGATACGCAGTATTTT. Translation gives CASSDGQGADTQYF.

V and J are TRBV11-2 and TRBJ2-2; D uncertain. The CDR3 has 13 residues. From germline, CDR1 is SGHAT and CDR2 FQNNGV. V was pared by 3 bases and J by 7 bases, with 9 bases between. This CDR3 is CASSFWADGELFF. The CDR3 DNA is TGTGCCAGCAGCTTCTGGGCGGACGGGGAGCTGTTTTTT.

The chain uses TRBV11-3 and TRBJ2-1, with 10 bases matching TRBD2. CDR1 is SGHNT and CDR2 is YENEEA in the germline V gene. The V gene end was trimmed by 3 bases and the J gene end by 8 bases; junction bases not matched to a gene: 7. The CDR3 is 15 residues long. CDR3 in amino acids: CASSFQAGGLHEQFF. The CDR3 bases are TGTGCCAGCAGCTTTCAAGCGGGGGGGCTCCATGAGCAGTTCTTC.

This clonotype turned up a few times. This chain connects TRBV6-6 to TRBJ1-4, with D unclear. Trimming removed 6 bases from V and 7 bases from J, with 15 bases in between. CDR3 length: 14 residues. Germline loops: CDR1 MNHNY, CDR2 SVGAGI (reference sequence). As DNA, the CDR3 is TGTGCCAGCAGCCCGGGTGGGTCCGGTGAAAAACTGTTTTTT. It encodes CASSPGGSGEKLFF.

This clonotype has just a few counts. The chain uses TRBV5-1 and TRBJ2-5; D might be TRBD1 (6 bases). Looked up from germline, CDR1 is SGHRS and CDR2 is YFSETQ. This CDR3 is built from 14 residues. Trimming removed 3 bases from V and 3 bases from J, with 12 bases in between. CDR3 residues: CASSSAEGEETQYF. DNA of the CDR3: TGCGCCAGCAGCTCCGCCGAGGGGGAAGAGACCCAGTACTTC.

The chain carries TRBV5-1 and TRBJ2-7; 9 bases match TRBD1. In germline, CDR1 is SGHRS, CDR2 YFSETQ. J gave up 4 bases and V 0 bases, and 5 bases lay outside the gene matches. The CDR3 spans 15 residues. This CDR3 is CASSLGGQGLYEQYF. The CDR3 region has the DNA TGCGCCAGCAGCTTGGGGGGACAGGGCTTGTACGAGCAGTACTTC.

Ten or more counts support this clonotype. The chain employs TRBV6-5 and TRBJ2-1, with no clear D. The germline V and J ends were trimmed by 6 bases and 9 bases, with 12 bases remaining between them. Germline CDR1 is MNHEY and CDR2 is SVGAGI. This CDR3 region has 12 residues. CDR3 sequence reads: CASRKYSGEQFF. The CDR3 region has the DNA TGTGCCAGCAGAAAGTATTCGGGTGAGCAGTTCTTC.

This clonotype was observed at least ten times. CDR3: CASSHGASGNTIYF. The CDR3 DNA is TGTGCCAGCAGCCATGGAGCGTCTGGAAACACCATATATTTT. The rearrangement links TRBV6-1 to TRBJ1-3; no firm D call. CDR1 and CDR2 from the germline V gene are MNHNS and SASEGT. The germline V and J ends were trimmed by 6 bases and 1 base, with 10 bases remaining between them. The CDR3 runs 14 residues.

V and J are TRBV7-3 and TRBJ2-1, with a weak D call TRBD2 (6 bases). Germline CDR1 and CDR2: SGHTA and FQGTGA. CDR3 size: 16 residues. With 5 bases removed from V and 0 bases from J, the gap between germline ends came to 14 bases. The CDR3 loop reads CASSLRGTSSYNEQFF. Here the CDR3 DNA reads TGTGCCAGCAGCCTCCGGGGGACCAGCTCCTACAATGAGCAGTTCTTC.

This clonotype was picked up a small number of times. The chain uses TRBV7-2 and TRBJ1-2; tentatively, D is TRBD1 (5 bases). CDR3 length: 14 amino acids. From germline, CDR1 is SGHTA and CDR2 FQGNSA. With 4 bases removed from V and 5 bases from J, the gap between germline ends came to 14 bases. CDR3 in amino acids: CASSSPGAGYGYTF. CDR3 nucleotide sequence: TGTGCCAGCAGCTCACCCGGCGCAGGGTATGGCTACACCTTC.